One and the same sample provided the 5 T cell receptor beta chains below, sequenced in a study of blood T cell repertoires in COVID-19. Clones were sequenced by immunoSEQ multiplex PCR, and TCRdb holds only the in-frame ones, with some missing. The sample contains under 300,000 clones, about 83% of which appear only once. The sequenced material came from peripheral blood. The origin of the receptors is an elderly man with acute or convalescent COVID-19.

This clone occurred once. The gene calls are TRBV9 and TRBJ1-1; D possibly corresponds to TRBD1 (6 bases). V was trimmed by 4 bases and J by 1 base, leaving 20 bases between them. Germline CDR1 SGDLS, CDR2 YYNGEE. The CDR3 sequence is 17 residues long. For the CDR3, the DNA is TGTGCCAGCAGCCTCACCCCGGGGGGCGAGGGGAACACTGAAGCTTTCTTT. Its protein product is CASSLTPGGEGNTEAFF. Based on the CDR3 plus reference TRBV9 and TRBJ1-1, the full variable domain is DSGVTQTPKHLITATGQRVTLRCSPRSGDLSVYWYQQSLDQGLQFLIQYYNGEERAKGNILERFSAQQFPDLHSELNLSSLELGDSALYFCASSLTPGGEGNTEAFFGQGTRLTVV.

This clone was seen only once. The chain is built from TRBV29-1 and TRBJ1-1; 8 positions agree with TRBD1. The trim removed 6 bases at V and 4 bases at J, leaving 4 bases unmatched. In germline, CDR1 is SQVTM, CDR2 ANQGSEA. The CDR3 loop spans 12 amino acids. The chain's CDR3 is CSVSGGRTEAFF. CDR3 in DNA: TGCAGCGTCTCAGGGGGCCGCACTGAAGCTTTCTTT.

This rearrangement joins TRBV29-1 to TRBJ2-7; weak D call: TRBD1 (6 bases). The CDR3 consists of 14 residues. V was pared by 1 base and J by 2 bases, with 12 bases between. Germline V CDR1 and CDR2: SQVTM, ANQGSEA. CDR3 residues: CSVEGVAGAYEQYF. CDR3 in DNA: TGCAGCGTTGAAGGGGTAGCAGGGGCCTACGAGCAGTACTTC.

The gene calls are TRBV10-3 and TRBJ2-1; TRBD2 matches at 10 bases. Germline assignment: CDR1 ENHRY and CDR2 SYGVKD. Unmatched junction bases numbered 4, after V lost 2 bases and J lost 9 bases. This CDR3 has 14 residues. CDR3 protein: CAISETSGIGEQFF. The DNA of the CDR3 is TGTGCCATCAGTGAGACTAGCGGGATAGGTGAGCAGTTCTTC.

The rearrangement links TRBV11-2 to TRBJ1-1; D is ambiguous. Germline CDR1 SGHAT, CDR2 FQNNGV. This CDR3 has 14 amino acids. Deletions cut 2 bases from V and 6 bases from J, with 13 bases between. CDR3 in amino acids: CASSLSFFSAEAFF. In DNA form, the CDR3 reads TGTGCCAGCAGCTTAAGTTTTTTTAGCGCTGAAGCTTTCTTT.